This TCR beta chain was sequenced for a study of cytomegalovirus exposure and HLA in healthy donors. Study-level findings and limits: Sequencing had likely introduced a cluster of highly shared sequence variants as an artifact. The authors assumed roughly uniform sequencing depth across donors for presence/absence analyses.

Unrecorded immune exposure was likely among donors, who were nominally healthy when sampled. PCR involved 60 Vbeta and 13 Jbeta primers. Libraries were prepared by immunoSEQ multiplex PCR; TCRdb keeps only in-frame clonotypes and omits some of them. Among roughly 120,000 clones listed, over 65% were seen once. On this clone: The antigen is not known.

The TCR sequence derives from a woman in her thirties in good health and CMV-seronegative. The sample taken for sequencing was PBMCs.

The CDR3 loop reads CASSESHYEAFF. The CDR3, as DNA: TGTGCCAGCAGTGAAAGTCACTATGAAGCTTTCTTT. The chain uses TRBV2 and TRBJ1-1; D gene uncertain. Deletions cut 2 bases from V and 7 bases from J, with 8 bases between. CDR3 length: 12 residues. Germline values: CDR1 SNHLY, CDR2 FYNNEI.